This section outlines one T cell receptor beta chain sequence together with its context. Its target is unknown. PCR primers comprised 60 Vbeta and 13 Jbeta primers. Profiling relied on immunoSEQ multiplex PCR, and the TCRdb table lists in-frame clones only, not all of them. The table records 95,000 to 100,000 clones, around 83% of them present only once. This entry is derived from a study of cytomegalovirus exposure and HLA in healthy donors. V trimming: 3 bases; J trimming: 4 bases; junction bases outside the gene matches: 3. CDR3 length equals 14 residues. Germline V gene lookup returns CDR1 LNHDA and CDR2 SQIVND (reference sequence). General study points: A missense variant in DCLRE1C was later tied to TCR beta V- and J-gene trimming. Versus the roughly 700-donor mean, an Asian-associated ancestry cluster reportedly showed fewer N-insertions in a later analysis. The classifier reportedly diagnosed cytomegalovirus status with high sensitivity and specificity.

The chain has TRBV19 and TRBJ2-5; 9 bases align to TRBD1. The clonotype comes from a man younger than 45 in good health and CMV-seronegative. Material for sequencing was PBMCs. The CDR3 DNA reads as TGTGCCAGTAGTATGGGGACAGGGCGAGAGACCCAGTACTTC. It encodes CASSMGTGRETQYF.